This T cell receptor (beta chain) was observed in a study of T cell changes during pregnancy in multiple sclerosis. The junction had 3 bases not matched to a gene; V was cut back by 5 bases and J by 2 bases. Germline V gene data show CDR1 as MNHEY and CDR2 as SVGAGI. This CDR3 region has 14 residues. Generated by immunoSEQ multiplex PCR, the TCRdb table keeps only in-frame clones and is missing some. The data contain 65,000 to 80,000 clones, 90% to 95% of them singletons. The chain is built from TRBV6-5 and TRBJ2-7, with 10 bases that match TRBD1. This TCR was sampled from a female donor with multiple sclerosis, enrolled in a pregnancy study. The sequenced sample was peripheral blood, obtained in the second trimester of pregnancy. CDR3 coding DNA: TGTGCCAGCAGTCAGGGACAGGGGACCTACGAGCAGTACTTC. The encoded protein is CASSQGQGTYEQYF.